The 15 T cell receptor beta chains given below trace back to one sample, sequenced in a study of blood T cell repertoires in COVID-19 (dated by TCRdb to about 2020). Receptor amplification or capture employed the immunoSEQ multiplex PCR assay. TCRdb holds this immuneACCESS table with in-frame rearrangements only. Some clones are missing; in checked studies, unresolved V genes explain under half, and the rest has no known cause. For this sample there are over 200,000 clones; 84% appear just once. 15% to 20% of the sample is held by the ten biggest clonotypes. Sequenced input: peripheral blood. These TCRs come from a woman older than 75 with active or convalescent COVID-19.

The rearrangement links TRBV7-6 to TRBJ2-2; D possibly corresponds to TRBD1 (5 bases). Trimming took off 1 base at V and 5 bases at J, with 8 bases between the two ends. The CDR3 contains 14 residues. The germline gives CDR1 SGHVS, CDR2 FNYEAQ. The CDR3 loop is CASSLEGATGELFF. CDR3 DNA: TGTGCCAGCAGCTTAGAAGGGGCGACCGGGGAGCTGTTTTTT.

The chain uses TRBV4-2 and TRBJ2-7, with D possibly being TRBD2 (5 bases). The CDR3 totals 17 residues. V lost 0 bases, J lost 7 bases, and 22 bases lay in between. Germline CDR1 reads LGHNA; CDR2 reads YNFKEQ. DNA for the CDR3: TGTGCCAGCAGCCAAGATCAGTTCATAGTGGGAGTAGGGGAGCAGTACTTC. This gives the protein CASSQDQFIVGVGEQYF.

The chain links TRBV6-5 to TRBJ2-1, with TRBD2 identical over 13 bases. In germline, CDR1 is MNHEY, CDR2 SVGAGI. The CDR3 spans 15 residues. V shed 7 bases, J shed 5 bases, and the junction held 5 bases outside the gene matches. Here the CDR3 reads CASTSGLAGDNEQFF. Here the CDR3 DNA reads TGTGCCAGCACCTCCGGACTAGCGGGGGACAATGAGCAGTTCTTC.

The CDR3 sequence: CASSTGQLQETQYF. DNA for the CDR3: TGTGCCAGCAGCACGGGACAGCTCCAAGAGACCCAGTACTTC. V usage is TRBV21-1 and J usage is TRBJ2-5; the table's D call of TRBD1 was not tested on the DNA. TRBV21-1 is a known pseudogene. This CDR3 is 14 amino acids long.

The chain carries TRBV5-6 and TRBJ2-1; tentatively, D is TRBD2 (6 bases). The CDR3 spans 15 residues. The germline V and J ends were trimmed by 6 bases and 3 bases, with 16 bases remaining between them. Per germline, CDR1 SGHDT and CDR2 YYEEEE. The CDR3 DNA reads TGTGCCAGCAATCTGGGAGGACGCGACTACAATGAGCAGTTCTTC. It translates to CASNLGGRDYNEQFF.

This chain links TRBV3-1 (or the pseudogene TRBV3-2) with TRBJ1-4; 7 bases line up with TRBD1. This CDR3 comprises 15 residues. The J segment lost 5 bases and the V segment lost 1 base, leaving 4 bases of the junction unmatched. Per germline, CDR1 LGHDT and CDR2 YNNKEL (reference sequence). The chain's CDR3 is CASSQGLQGNEKLFF. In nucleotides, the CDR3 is TGTGCCAGCAGCCAAGGGTTACAGGGGAATGAAAAACTGTTTTTT.

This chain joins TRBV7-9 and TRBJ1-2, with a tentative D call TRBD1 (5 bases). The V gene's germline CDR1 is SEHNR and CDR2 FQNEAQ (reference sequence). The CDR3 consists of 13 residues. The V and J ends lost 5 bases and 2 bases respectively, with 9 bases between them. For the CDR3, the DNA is TGTGCCAGCAGCCCGGGGGAGAACTATGGCTACACCTTC. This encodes CASSPGENYGYTF.

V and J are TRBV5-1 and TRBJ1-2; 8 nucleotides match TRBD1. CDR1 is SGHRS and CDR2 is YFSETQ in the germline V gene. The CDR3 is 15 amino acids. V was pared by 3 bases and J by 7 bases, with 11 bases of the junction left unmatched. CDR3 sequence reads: CASSSLTGDLSGYTF. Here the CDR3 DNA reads TGCGCCAGCAGCTCATTGACAGGGGATTTAAGTGGCTACACCTTC.

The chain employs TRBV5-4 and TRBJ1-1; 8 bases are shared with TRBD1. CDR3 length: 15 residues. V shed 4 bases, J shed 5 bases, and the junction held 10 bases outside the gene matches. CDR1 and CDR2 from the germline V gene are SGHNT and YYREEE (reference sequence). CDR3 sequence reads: CASSKGQDWGTEAFF. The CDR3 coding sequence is TGTGCCAGCAGCAAGGGACAGGACTGGGGGACTGAAGCTTTCTTT.

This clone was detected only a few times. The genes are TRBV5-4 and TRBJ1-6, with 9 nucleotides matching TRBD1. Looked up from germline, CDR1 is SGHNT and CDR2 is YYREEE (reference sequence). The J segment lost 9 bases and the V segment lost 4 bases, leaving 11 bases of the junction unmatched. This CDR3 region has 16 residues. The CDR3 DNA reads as TGTGCCAGCAGCGTTTTTGGGGACAGGGTATTTTCACCCCTCCACTTT. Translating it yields CASSVFGDRVFSPLHF.

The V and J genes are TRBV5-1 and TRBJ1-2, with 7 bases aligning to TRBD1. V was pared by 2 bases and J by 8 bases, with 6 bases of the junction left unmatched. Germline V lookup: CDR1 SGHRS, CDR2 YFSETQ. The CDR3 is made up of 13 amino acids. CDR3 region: CASSLDSGQGYTF. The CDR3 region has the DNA TGCGCCAGCAGCTTAGACTCGGGACAGGGCTACACCTTC.

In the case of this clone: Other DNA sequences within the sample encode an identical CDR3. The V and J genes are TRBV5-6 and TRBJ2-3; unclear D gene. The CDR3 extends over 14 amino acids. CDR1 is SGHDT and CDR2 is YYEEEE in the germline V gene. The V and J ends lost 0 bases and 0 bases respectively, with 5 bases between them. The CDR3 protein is CASSLVSSTDTQYF. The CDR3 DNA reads TGTGCCAGCAGCTTGGTTAGTAGCACAGATACGCAGTATTTT.

The CDR3: CASSSGVQETQYF. The CDR3 coding sequence is TGTGCCAGCAGCTCCGGGGTCCAAGAGACCCAGTACTTC. The genes are TRBV7-3 and TRBJ2-5, with D possibly TRBD2 on 5 matching bases. CDR1 SGHTA and CDR2 FQGTGA come from the germline V gene. The CDR3 is 13 amino acids. Trimming cost V 4 bases and J 1 base, with 7 bases left between them. The full variable domain, its missing parts supplied by reference TRBV7-3 and TRBJ2-5, is GAGVSQTPSNKVTEKGKYVELRCDPISGHTALYWYRQSLGQGPEFLIYFQGTGAADDSGLPNDRFFAVRPEGSVSTLKIQRTERGDSAVYLCASSSGVQETQYFGPGTRLLVL.

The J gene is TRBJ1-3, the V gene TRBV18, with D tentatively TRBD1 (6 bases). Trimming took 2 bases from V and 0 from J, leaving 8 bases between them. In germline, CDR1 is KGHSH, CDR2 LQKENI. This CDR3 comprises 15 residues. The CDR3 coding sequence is TGTGCCAGCTCACCAGGACAGATCTCTGGAAACACCATATATTTT. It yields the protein CASSPGQISGNTIYF.

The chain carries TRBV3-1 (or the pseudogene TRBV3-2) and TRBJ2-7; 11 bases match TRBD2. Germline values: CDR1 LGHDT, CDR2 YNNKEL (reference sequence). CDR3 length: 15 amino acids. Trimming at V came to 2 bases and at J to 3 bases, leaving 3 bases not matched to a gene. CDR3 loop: CASSQQGLAGYEQYF. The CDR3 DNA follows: TGTGCCAGCAGCCAACAAGGACTAGCGGGCTACGAGCAGTACTTC.